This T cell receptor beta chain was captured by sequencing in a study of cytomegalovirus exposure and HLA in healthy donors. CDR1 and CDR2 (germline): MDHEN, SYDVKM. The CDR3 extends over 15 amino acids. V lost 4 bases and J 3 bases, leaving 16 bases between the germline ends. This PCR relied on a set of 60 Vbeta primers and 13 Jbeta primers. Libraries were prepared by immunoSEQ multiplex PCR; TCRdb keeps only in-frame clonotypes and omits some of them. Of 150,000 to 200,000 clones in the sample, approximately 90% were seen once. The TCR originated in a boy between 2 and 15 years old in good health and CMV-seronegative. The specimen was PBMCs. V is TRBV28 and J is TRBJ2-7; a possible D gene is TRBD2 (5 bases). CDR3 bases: TGTGCCAGCAGTTCATCGGACTCGTTATTCTACGAGCAGTACTTC. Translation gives CASSSSDSLFYEQYF.